This T cell receptor beta chain was recorded in a study of control samples from healthy donors and cancer patients. This clone was counted a single time. CDR3 length: 14 residues. Per the germline V gene, CDR1 is SEHNR and CDR2 is FQNEAQ (reference sequence). V was clipped by 5 bases and J by 4 bases, with 14 bases between them. Profiled with immunoSEQ multiplex PCR; TCRdb holds only in-frame clones, not every one. The sample has roughly 40,000 clones; roughly 92% are singletons. The material sequenced was blood. The receptor comes from a woman aged 45-65 years in good health. The rearrangement uses TRBV7-9 and TRBJ1-1; no reliable D call. The DNA of the CDR3 is TGTGCCAGCAGCCCTGAGCGAGGGTTCACTGAAGCTTTCTTT. This codes for CASSPERGFTEAFF.